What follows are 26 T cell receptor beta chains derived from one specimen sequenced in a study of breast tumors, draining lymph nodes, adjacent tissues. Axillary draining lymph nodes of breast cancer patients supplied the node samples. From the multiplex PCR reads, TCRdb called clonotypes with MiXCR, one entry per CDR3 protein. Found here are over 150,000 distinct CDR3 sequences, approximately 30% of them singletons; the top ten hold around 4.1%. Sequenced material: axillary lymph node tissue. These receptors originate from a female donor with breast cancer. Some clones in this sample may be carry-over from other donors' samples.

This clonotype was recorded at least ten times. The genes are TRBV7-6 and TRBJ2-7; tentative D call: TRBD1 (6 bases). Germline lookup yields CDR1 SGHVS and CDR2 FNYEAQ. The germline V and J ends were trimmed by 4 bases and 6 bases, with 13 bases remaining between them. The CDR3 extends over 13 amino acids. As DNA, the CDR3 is TGTGCCAGCAGCTCGGGACATCCTCTCGAGCAGTACTTC. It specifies CASSSGHPLEQYF.

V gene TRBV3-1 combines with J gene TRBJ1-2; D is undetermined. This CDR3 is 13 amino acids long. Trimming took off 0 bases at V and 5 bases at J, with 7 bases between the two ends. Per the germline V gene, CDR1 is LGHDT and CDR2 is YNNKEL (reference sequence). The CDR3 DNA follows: TGTGCCAGCAGCCAAGATGCCAGTTATGGCTACACCTTC. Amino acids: CASSQDASYGYTF.

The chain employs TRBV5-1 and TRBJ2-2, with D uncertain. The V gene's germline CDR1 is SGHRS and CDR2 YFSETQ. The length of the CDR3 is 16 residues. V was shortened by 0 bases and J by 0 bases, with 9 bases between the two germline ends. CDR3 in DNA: TGCGCCAGCAGCTTGGGTGGTTCCTCGAACACCGGGGAGCTGTTTTTT. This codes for CASSLGGSSNTGELFF.

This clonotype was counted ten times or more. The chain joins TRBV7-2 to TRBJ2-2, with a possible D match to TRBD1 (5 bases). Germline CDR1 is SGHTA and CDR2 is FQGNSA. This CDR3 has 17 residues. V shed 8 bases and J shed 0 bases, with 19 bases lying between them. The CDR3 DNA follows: TGTGCCAGCCAGCGAGATTCGTGGACAACGAACACCGGGGAGCTGTTTTTT. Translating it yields CASQRDSWTTNTGELFF.

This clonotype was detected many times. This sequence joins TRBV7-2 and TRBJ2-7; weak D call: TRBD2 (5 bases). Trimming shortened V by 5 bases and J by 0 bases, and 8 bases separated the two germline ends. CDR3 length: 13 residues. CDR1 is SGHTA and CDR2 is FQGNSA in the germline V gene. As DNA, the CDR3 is TGTGCCAGCAGCCTGGACTTCTCCTACGAGCAGTACTTC. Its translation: CASSLDFSYEQYF.

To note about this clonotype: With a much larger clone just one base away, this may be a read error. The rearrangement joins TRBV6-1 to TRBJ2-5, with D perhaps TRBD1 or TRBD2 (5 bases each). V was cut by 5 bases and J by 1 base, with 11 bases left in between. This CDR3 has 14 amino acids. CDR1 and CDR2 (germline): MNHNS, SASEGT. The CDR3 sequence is CASSQMGPQETQYF. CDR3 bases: TGTGCCAGCAGTCAAATGGGACCCCAAGAGACCCAGTACTTC.

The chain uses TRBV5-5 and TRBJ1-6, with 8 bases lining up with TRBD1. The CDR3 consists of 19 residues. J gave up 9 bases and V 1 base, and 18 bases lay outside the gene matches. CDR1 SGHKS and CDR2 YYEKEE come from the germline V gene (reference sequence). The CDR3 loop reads CASSLRPGDSRGLSSPLHF. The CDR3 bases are TGTGCCAGCAGCTTGCGCCCTGGGGACTCCAGGGGGCTTAGTTCACCCCTCCACTTT. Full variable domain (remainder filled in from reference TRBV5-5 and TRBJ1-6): DAGVTQSPTHLIKTRGQQVTLRCSPISGHKSVSWYQQVLGQGPQFIFQYYEKEERGRGNFPDRFSARQFPNYSSELNVNALLLGDSALYLCASSLRPGDSRGLSSPLHFGNGTRLTVT.

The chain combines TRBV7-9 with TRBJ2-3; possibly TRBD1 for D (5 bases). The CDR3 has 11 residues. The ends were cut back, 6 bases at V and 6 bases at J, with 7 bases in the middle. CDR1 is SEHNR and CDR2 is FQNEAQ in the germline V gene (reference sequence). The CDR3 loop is CASRTGDTQYF. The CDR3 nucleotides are TGTGCCAGCAGAACAGGTGATACGCAGTATTTT.

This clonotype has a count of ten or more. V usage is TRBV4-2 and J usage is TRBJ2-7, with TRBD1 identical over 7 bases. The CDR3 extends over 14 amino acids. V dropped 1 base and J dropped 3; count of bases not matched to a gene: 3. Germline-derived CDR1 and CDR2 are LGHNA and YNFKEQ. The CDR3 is CASSQGTGDYEQYF. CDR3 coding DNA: TGTGCCAGCAGCCAAGGTACAGGGGACTACGAGCAGTACTTC.

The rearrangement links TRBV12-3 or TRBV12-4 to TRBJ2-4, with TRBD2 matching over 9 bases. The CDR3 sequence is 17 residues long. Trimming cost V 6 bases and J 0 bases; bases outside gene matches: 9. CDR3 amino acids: CASSDSTSGIAKNIQYF. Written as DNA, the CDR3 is TGTGCCAGCAGCGACTCGACTAGCGGCATAGCCAAAAACATTCAGTACTTC.

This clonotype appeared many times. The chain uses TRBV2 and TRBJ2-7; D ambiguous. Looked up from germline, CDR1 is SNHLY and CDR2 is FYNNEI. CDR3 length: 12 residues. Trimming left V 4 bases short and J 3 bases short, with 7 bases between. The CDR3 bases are TGTGCCAGCAGTGGGATCCGCTACGAGCAGTACTTC. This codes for CASSGIRYEQYF.

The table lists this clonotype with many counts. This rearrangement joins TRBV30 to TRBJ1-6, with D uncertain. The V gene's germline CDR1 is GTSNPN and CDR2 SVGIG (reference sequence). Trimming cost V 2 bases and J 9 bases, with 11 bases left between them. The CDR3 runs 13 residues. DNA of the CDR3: TGTGCCTGGAGTAGCAGAAATACTTCACCCCTCCACTTT. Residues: CAWSSRNTSPLHF.

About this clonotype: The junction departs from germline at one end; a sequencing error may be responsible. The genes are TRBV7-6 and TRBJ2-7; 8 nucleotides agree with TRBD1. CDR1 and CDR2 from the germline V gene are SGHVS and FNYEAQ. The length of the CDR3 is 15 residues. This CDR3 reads CASSLASGQGYGQHF. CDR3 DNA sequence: TGTGCCAGCAGCTTAGCGAGCGGACAGGGCTACGGGCAGCACTTC.

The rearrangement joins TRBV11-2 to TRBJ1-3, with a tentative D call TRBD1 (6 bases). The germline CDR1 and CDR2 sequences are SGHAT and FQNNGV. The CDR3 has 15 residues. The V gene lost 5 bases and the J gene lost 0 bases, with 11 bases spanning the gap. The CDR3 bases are TGTGCCAGCAGCCCGGGGGCTTACTCTGGAAACACCATATATTTT. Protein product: CASSPGAYSGNTIYF.

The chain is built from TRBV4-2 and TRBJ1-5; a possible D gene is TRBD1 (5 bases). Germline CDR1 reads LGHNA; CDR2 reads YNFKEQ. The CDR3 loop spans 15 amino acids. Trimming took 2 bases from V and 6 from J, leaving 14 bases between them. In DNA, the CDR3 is TGTGCCAGCAGCCAAAGTAGCGGGAGGGGTCAGCCCCAGCATTTT. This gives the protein CASSQSSGRGQPQHF.

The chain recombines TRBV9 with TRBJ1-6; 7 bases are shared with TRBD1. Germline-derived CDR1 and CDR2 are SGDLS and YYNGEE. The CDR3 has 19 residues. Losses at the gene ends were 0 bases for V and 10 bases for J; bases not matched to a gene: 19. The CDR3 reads CASSVDPNRNRGGTSPLHF. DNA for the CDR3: TGTGCCAGCAGCGTAGATCCCAATAGGAACAGGGGCGGGACGTCACCCCTCCACTTT.

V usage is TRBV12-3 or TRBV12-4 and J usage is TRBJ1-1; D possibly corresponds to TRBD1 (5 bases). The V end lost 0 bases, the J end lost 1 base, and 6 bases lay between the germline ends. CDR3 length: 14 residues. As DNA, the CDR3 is TGTGCCAGCAGTTTAGCGGGACGGAACACTGAAGCTTTCTTT. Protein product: CASSLAGRNTEAFF.

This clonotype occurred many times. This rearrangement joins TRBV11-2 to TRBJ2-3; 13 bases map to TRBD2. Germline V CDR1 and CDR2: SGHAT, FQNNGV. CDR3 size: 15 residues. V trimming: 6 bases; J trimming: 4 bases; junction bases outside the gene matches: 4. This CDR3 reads CASRRGLAGADTQYF. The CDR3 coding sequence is TGTGCCAGCAGACGTGGACTAGCGGGGGCAGATACGCAGTATTTT.

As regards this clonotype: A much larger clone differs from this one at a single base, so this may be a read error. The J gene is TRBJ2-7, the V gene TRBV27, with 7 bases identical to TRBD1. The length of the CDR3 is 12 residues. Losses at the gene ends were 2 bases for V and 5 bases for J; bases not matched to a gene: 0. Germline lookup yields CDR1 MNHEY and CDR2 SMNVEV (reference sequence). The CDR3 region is CASSLRGHEQYF. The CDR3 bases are TGTGCCAGCAGTTTAAGGGGGCACGAGCAGTACTTC.

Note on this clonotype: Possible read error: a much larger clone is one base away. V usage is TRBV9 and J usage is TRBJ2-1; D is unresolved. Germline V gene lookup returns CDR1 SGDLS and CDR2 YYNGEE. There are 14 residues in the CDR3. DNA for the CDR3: TGTGCCAGCAGCGTAGTTTCGATGGACGGCCCAAAGTCCTTC. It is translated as CASSVVSMDGPKSF.

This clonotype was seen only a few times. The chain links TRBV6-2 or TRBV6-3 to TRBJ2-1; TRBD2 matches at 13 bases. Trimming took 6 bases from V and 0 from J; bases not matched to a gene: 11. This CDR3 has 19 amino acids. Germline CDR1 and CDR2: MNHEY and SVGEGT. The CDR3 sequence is CASSPTSGGPESSYNEQFF. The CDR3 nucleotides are TGTGCCAGCAGCCCGACTAGCGGGGGGCCTGAAAGCTCCTACAATGAGCAGTTCTTC.

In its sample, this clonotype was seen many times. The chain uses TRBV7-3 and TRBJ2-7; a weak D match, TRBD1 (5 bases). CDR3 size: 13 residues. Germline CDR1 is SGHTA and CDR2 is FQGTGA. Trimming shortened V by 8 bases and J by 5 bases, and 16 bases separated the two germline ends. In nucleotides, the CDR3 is TGTGCCAGCCACATAACAGGCTCGGACGAGCAGTACTTC. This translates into CASHITGSDEQYF.

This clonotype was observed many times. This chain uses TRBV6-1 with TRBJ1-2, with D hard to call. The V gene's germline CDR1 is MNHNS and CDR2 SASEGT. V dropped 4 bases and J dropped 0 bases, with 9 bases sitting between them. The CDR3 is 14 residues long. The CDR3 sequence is CASSGNIANYGYTF. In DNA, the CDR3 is TGTGCCAGCAGTGGGAACATAGCTAACTATGGCTACACCTTC.

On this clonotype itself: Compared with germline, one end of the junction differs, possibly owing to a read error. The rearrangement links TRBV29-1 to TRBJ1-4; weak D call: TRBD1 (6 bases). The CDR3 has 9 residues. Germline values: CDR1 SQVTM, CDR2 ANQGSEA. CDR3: CSAPGPTGF. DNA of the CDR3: TGCAGCGCTCCGGGTCCTACAGGGTTT.

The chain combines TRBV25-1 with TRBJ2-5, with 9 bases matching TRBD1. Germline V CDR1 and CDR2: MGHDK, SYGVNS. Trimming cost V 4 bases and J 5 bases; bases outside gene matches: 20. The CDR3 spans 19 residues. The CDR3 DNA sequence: TGTGCCAGCAGTGCTAGAAACTTCGGTGGTCTAGACAGGGGGGAGACCCAGTACTTC. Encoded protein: CASSARNFGGLDRGETQYF.

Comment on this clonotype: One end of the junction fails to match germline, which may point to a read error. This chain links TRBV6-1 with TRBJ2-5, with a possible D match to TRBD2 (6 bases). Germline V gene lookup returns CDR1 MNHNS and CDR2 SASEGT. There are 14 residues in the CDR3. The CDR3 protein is CASSESGGLETRYF. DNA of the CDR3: TGTGCCAGCAGTGAGTCTGGAGGGCTTGAGACCCGGTACTTC.